Shown below are 2 T cell receptor beta chains from a single sample sequenced in a study of blood T cell repertoires in COVID-19. The repertoire was sequenced with immunoSEQ multiplex PCR; TCRdb's copy has only in-frame clones and lacks some. Of about half a million clones listed, about 91% are singletons. Sequencing input: peripheral blood. These receptors came from a man between 18 and 29 years old with COVID-19, enrolled during active disease.

The V and J genes are TRBV27 and TRBJ2-2; D is unclear. Germline CDR1 reads MNHEY; CDR2 reads SMNVEV (reference sequence). The CDR3 has 14 amino acids. V was trimmed by 5 bases and J by 7 bases, leaving 14 bases between them. The CDR3 region is CASSQLRVGGELFF. The DNA for the CDR3 is TGTGCCAGCAGTCAATTACGGGTTGGCGGGGAGCTGTTTTTT.

This clone was counted a single time. The chain has TRBV11-3 and TRBJ2-1; D unresolved. Trimming shortened V by 5 bases and J by 9 bases, and 17 bases separated the two germline ends. The CDR3 contains 14 residues. Germline lookup yields CDR1 SGHNT and CDR2 YENEEA. CDR3 amino acids: CASSPPETVSEQFF. Written as DNA, the CDR3 is TGTGCCAGCAGCCCCCCGGAGACTGTGAGTGAGCAGTTCTTC.